What follows are 21 T cell receptor beta chains derived from one specimen sequenced in a study of blood T cell repertoires in COVID-19. Here immunoSEQ multiplex PCR was the method, and the copy in TCRdb shows in-frame clones only, minus some. The table shows some 250,000 clones, with 80% to 90% occurring only once. The sample consisted of peripheral blood. The receptor source for this set is a man aged 25 to 45 with active or convalescent COVID-19.

The chain carries TRBV5-4 and TRBJ1-6; TRBD1 aligns across 9 bases. After removal of 3 bases from V and 5 bases from J, the junction contained 6 bases not matched to a gene. The germline gives CDR1 SGHNT, CDR2 YYREEE (reference sequence). This CDR3 comprises 16 residues. CDR3 amino acids: CASSSDGQGNNSPLHF. CDR3 coding DNA: TGTGCCAGCAGCTCCGACGGACAGGGGAATAATTCACCCCTCCACTTT.

The CDR3 protein is CAIREDRGLGSPLHF. The CDR3 nucleotides are TGTGCCATCAGGGAGGACAGGGGATTGGGTTCACCCCTCCACTTT. The chain combines TRBV10-3 with TRBJ1-6; 9 bases fit TRBD1. V lost 6 bases, J lost 9 bases, and 9 bases stayed unmatched. This CDR3 has 15 residues. Germline lookup yields CDR1 ENHRY and CDR2 SYGVKD.

Worth noting for this clone: This sample also contains other DNA sequences that code for the same CDR3. CDR3 coding DNA: TGTGCCAGCAGCTTACTAGCGGGGGGGAAAGAGACCCAGTACTTC. It encodes CASSLLAGGKETQYF. The chain links TRBV7-3 to TRBJ2-5; TRBD2 matches at 12 bases. CDR3 size: 15 residues. Looked up from germline, CDR1 is SGHTA and CDR2 is FQGTGA. Trimming at V came to 2 bases and at J to 3 bases, leaving 1 base not matched to a gene.

The chain has TRBV4-1 and TRBJ1-1; perhaps TRBD1 as D (5 bases). Germline CDR1 is MGHRA and CDR2 is YSYEKL. The CDR3 spans 14 residues. V lost 1 base and J lost 7, with 13 bases in between. DNA for the CDR3: TGCGCCAGCAGCCAAGTAGGAGGGGCGATTGAAGCTTTCTTT. It yields the protein CASSQVGGAIEAFF.

A single count supports this clone. The CDR3 sequence is CASNGGTGSYEQYF. The CDR3 DNA reads TGTGCCAGCAATGGCGGGACAGGATCCTACGAGCAGTACTTC. This chain connects TRBV9 to TRBJ2-7, with 8 nucleotides matching TRBD1. The CDR3 runs 14 residues. J was trimmed by 1 base and V by 6 bases; bases with no gene match: 6. Germline loops: CDR1 SGDLS, CDR2 YYNGEE. Using reference TRBV9 and TRBJ2-7 for the parts outside the CDR3, the full variable domain is DSGVTQTPKHLITATGQRVTLRCSPRSGDLSVYWYQQSLDQGLQFLIQYYNGEERAKGNILERFSAQQFPDLHSELNLSSLELGDSALYFCASNGGTGSYEQYFGPGTRLTVT.

The chain recombines TRBV6-5 with TRBJ1-1; tentative D call: TRBD1 (5 bases). The CDR3 length is 13 residues. Trimming removed 5 bases from V and 3 bases from J, with 10 bases in between. The germline V gene has CDR1 MNHEY and CDR2 SVGAGI. The DNA for the CDR3 is TGTGCCAGCAGTACTCAGGGTGACACTGAAGCTTTCTTT. Protein sequence: CASSTQGDTEAFF.

The genes are TRBV18 and TRBJ1-5; maybe TRBD1 (6 bases). V was cut by 4 bases and J by 2 bases, with 9 bases left in between. The CDR3 totals 14 residues. CDR1 and CDR2 (germline): KGHSH, LQKENI. The CDR3 protein is CASSQGVGNQPQHF. Written as DNA, the CDR3 is TGTGCCAGCTCACAGGGGGTGGGCAATCAGCCCCAGCATTTT.

This clone occurred a few times. The chain combines TRBV7-9 with TRBJ2-7; 8 bases align to TRBD1. Trimming cost V 7 bases and J 5 bases; bases outside gene matches: 13. The CDR3 loop spans 15 amino acids. Germline V CDR1 and CDR2: SEHNR, FQNEAQ (reference sequence). CDR3 amino acids: CASTIRTTGADEQYF. The CDR3 DNA reads TGTGCCAGCACCATTCGGACGACAGGGGCTGACGAGCAGTACTTC.

The genes are TRBV7-2 and TRBJ1-1; D not resolved. Germline V gives CDR1 SGHTA, CDR2 FQGNSA. The V end was cut by 5 bases, the J end by 8 bases, with 15 bases between. This CDR3 comprises 13 residues. The CDR3 DNA reads as TGTGCCAGCAGCCAACCGCGGCCAGCGGAAGCTTTCTTT. This encodes CASSQPRPAEAFF.

This chain connects TRBV10-2 to TRBJ2-7; D ambiguous. This CDR3 is built from 11 residues. Germline V gene data show CDR1 as WSHSY and CDR2 as SAAADI. Trimming cost V 8 bases and J 6 bases, with 11 bases left between them. CDR3 protein: CASQYSAEQYF. CDR3 in DNA: TGCGCCAGCCAGTATTCTGCCGAGCAGTACTTC.

The J gene is TRBJ1-6, the V gene TRBV2, with D perhaps matching TRBD1 (6 bases). V was pared by 7 bases and J by 8 bases, with 15 bases between. CDR3 length: 14 residues. CDR1 is SNHLY and CDR2 is FYNNEI in the germline V gene. The DNA for the CDR3 is TGTGCCAGCATTACAGGGTTGGCTGATTCACCCCTCCACTTT. Protein: CASITGLADSPLHF.

Details on this clone: Other DNA sequences in the sample encode the same CDR3. V and J are TRBV11-2 and TRBJ2-1, with unresolved D. With 1 base removed from V and 5 bases from J, the gap between germline ends came to 3 bases. This CDR3 contains 12 residues. Germline values: CDR1 SGHAT, CDR2 FQNNGV. In nucleotides, the CDR3 is TGTGCCAGCAGCTTAGGAGACAATGAGCAGTTCTTC. Translating it yields CASSLGDNEQFF. The variable domain in full, completed from reference TRBV11-2 and TRBJ2-1, reads EAGVAQSPRYKIIEKRQSVAFWCNPISGHATLYWYQQILGQGPKLLIQFQNNGVVDDSQLPKDRFSAERLKGVDSTLKIQPAKLEDSAVYLCASSLGDNEQFFGPGTRLTVL.

This chain uses TRBV4-2 with TRBJ2-3, with D possibly being TRBD2 (6 bases). CDR1 and CDR2 (germline): LGHNA, YNFKEQ. The CDR3 extends over 15 amino acids. The ends were cut back, 0 bases at V and 1 base at J, with 8 bases in the middle. The CDR3 loop is CASSQDWGGTDTQYF. For the CDR3, the DNA is TGTGCCAGCAGCCAAGATTGGGGGGGCACAGATACGCAGTATTTT.

V and J are TRBV7-8 and TRBJ1-2; D is perhaps TRBD1 (6 bases). The CDR3 runs to 15 residues. V was trimmed by 5 bases and J by 5 bases, leaving 18 bases between them. Germline V gene lookup returns CDR1 SGHVS and CDR2 FQNEAQ. Here the CDR3 DNA reads TGTGCCAGCAGCCCCAGGGTCGCGGGGGCGTATGGCTACACCTTC. Translated: CASSPRVAGAYGYTF.

The chain links TRBV5-1 to TRBJ2-5, with a weak D call TRBD2 (7 bases). CDR3 length: 20 amino acids. CDR1 is SGHRS and CDR2 is YFSETQ in the germline V gene. The V and J ends lost 3 bases and 4 bases respectively, with 31 bases between them. DNA of the CDR3: TGCGCCAGCAGCTCGCTATACGTCCTTAGGGGGGGAAAGTTTCTAGAGACCCAGTACTTC. Amino acids: CASSSLYVLRGGKFLETQYF. The full variable domain, rest sourced from reference TRBV5-1 and TRBJ2-5, is KAGVTQTPRYLIKTRGQQVTLSCSPISGHRSVSWYQQTPGQGLQFLFEYFSETQRNKGNFPGRFSGRQFSNSRSEMNVSTLELGDSALYLCASSSLYVLRGGKFLETQYFGPGTRLLVL.

The genes are TRBV30 and TRBJ1-2; the match to TRBD1 covers 7 bases. The ends lost 4 bases at V and 8 bases at J; junction bases unmatched: 10. The germline V gene encodes CDR1 GTSNPN and CDR2 SVGIG (reference sequence). The length of the CDR3 is 13 residues. Written as DNA, the CDR3 is TGTGCCTGGACCGCCGACAGGGCGGGAGGCTACACCTTC. It translates to CAWTADRAGGYTF.

This clone was seen a handful of times. The genes are TRBV27 and TRBJ2-1; TRBD2 agrees at 12 bases. CDR1 and CDR2 (germline): MNHEY, SMNVEV (reference sequence). The CDR3 loop spans 15 amino acids. After removal of 6 bases from V and 10 bases from J, the junction contained 10 bases not matched to a gene. CDR3 loop: CASSLAGGRFREQFF. The CDR3 bases are TGTGCCAGCAGCCTAGCGGGGGGGCGTTTCCGGGAGCAGTTCTTC.

The chain joins TRBV6-1 to TRBJ1-4; a weak D match, TRBD1 (5 bases). The V gene lost 6 bases and the J gene lost 7 bases, with 18 bases spanning the gap. This CDR3 region has 15 residues. Germline values: CDR1 MNHNS, CDR2 SASEGT. DNA for the CDR3: TGTGCCAGCAGCTTTGGACTATCGGGGGGTGAAAAACTGTTTTTT. Amino acid sequence: CASSFGLSGGEKLFF.

The chain has TRBV5-4 and TRBJ2-7; 8 nucleotides match TRBD2. From germline, CDR1 is SGHNT and CDR2 YYREEE (reference sequence). V was clipped by 0 bases and J by 4 bases; unmatched bases: 9. The CDR3 is 16 residues long. The CDR3 DNA follows: TGTGCCAGCAGCTTGGGCCCGGGGGGGGGCGATTACGAGCAGTACTTC. Amino acids: CASSLGPGGGDYEQYF.

The chain recombines TRBV14 with TRBJ1-1, with TRBD1 matching over 7 bases. Germline V gene lookup returns CDR1 SGHDN and CDR2 FVKESK. This CDR3 region has 14 residues. The V segment lost 3 bases and the J segment 7 bases; nucleotides outside the gene matches: 8. The DNA of the CDR3 is TGTGCCAGCAGCCATCCCCAGGACAGGCTTGAAGCTTTCTTT. Encoded protein: CASSHPQDRLEAFF. The whole variable domain, remainder taken from reference TRBV14 and TRBJ1-1, is EAGVTQFPSHSVIEKGQTVTLRCDPISGHDNLYWYRRVMGKEIKFLLHFVKESKQDESGMPNNRFLAERTGGTYSTLKVQPAELEDSGVYFCASSHPQDRLEAFFGQGTRLTVV.

The rearrangement joins TRBV7-2 to TRBJ1-4, with 8 bases matching TRBD1. The germline gives CDR1 SGHTA, CDR2 FQGNSA. The V gene end was trimmed by 6 bases and the J gene end by 13 bases; junction bases not matched to a gene: 10. The CDR3 sequence is 13 residues long. The CDR3 nucleotides are TGTGCCAGCAGTCTGAATTCCGGGACAGGACTGTTTTTT. Its translation is CASSLNSGTGLFF.